These 14 T cell receptor beta chains were all obtained from the same sample, sequenced in a study of regulatory T cells in long-lasting Graves disease. Combining iRepertoire HTBI primers with Arm-PCR of CDR3 regions, the authors built TCR beta libraries. TCRdb reprocessed the multiplex PCR reads with MiXCR, giving one entry per CDR3 protein. This table holds 240,000 or so distinct CDR3 sequences, just over 20% found once. The time point here: newly diagnosed GD, antithyroid drugs for less than 3 months. TCR sequences were obtained from RNA taken from PBMCs. The sample was peripheral blood mononuclear cells (PBMCs), taken at new diagnosis, from a patient treated with antithyroid drugs. These receptors were collected from a female donor with Graves disease.

This clonotype came up many times. J is TRBJ1-5 and V is TRBV24-1; tentative D call: TRBD1 (6 bases). Per germline, CDR1 KGHDR and CDR2 SFDVKD. This CDR3 contains 15 residues. Between the trimmed V and J ends, which lost 4 bases and 5 bases, there was a span of 14 bases. CDR3 sequence reads: CATSDSQGRYQPQHF. The CDR3 DNA reads as TGTGCCACCAGTGACTCACAGGGAAGGTATCAGCCCCAGCATTTT.

There are many counts of this clonotype. The chain employs TRBV28 and TRBJ1-3; D may be TRBD1 (5 bases). This CDR3 is 14 amino acids long. Germline CDR1 reads MDHEN; CDR2 reads SYDVKM. The V gene lost 3 bases and the J gene lost 2 bases, with 8 bases spanning the gap. The chain's CDR3 is CASSLGVTGNTIYF. CDR3 nucleotide sequence: TGTGCCAGCAGTTTGGGGGTGACTGGAAACACCATATATTTT.

This clonotype was counted many times. The DNA for the CDR3 is TGCGCCAGCAGATGGATCTCTAGCACAGATACGCAGTATTTT. Residues: CASRWISSTDTQYF. V and J are TRBV5-1 and TRBJ2-3; D not resolved. V lost 5 bases and J 0 bases, leaving 10 bases between the germline ends. CDR1 SGHRS and CDR2 YFSETQ come from the germline V gene. This CDR3 is 14 amino acids long.

This clonotype showed up many times. The chain couples TRBV12-3 or TRBV12-4 to TRBJ1-3, with TRBD1 matching over 8 bases. V lost 5 bases to trimming and J lost 3 bases; unmatched junction nucleotides: 9. This CDR3 comprises 16 residues. CDR3 DNA sequence: TGTGCCAGCAGTCCATTGGGACAGGTTAATGGAAACACCATATATTTT. As protein: CASSPLGQVNGNTIYF.

Ten or more counts support this clonotype. This chain uses TRBV6-1 with TRBJ1-6; D is undetermined. V lost 1 base, J lost 11 bases, and 9 bases lay in between. The germline V gene encodes CDR1 MNHNS and CDR2 SASEGT. The CDR3 runs to 13 residues. The CDR3 region is CASSEGFAAPLHF. The CDR3 region has the DNA TGTGCCAGCAGTGAAGGGTTCGCGGCACCCCTCCACTTT.

This clonotype has ten or more counts. The chain carries TRBV12-3 or TRBV12-4 and TRBJ2-2; D remains ambiguous. The CDR3 runs 14 residues. Trimming pared 7 bases from V and 4 bases from J, leaving 13 bases between. CDR3 loop: CASTRRLTTGELFF. In nucleotides, the CDR3 is TGTGCCAGCACCCGGCGGCTAACCACCGGGGAGCTGTTTTTT.

This clonotype was observed many times. DNA of the CDR3: TGTGCCAGCAGCTTGACCCCTTCCTACGAGCAGTACTTC. This translates into CASSLTPSYEQYF. This chain uses TRBV5-5 with TRBJ2-7; D uncertain. Germline V gene data show CDR1 as SGHKS and CDR2 as YYEKEE (reference sequence). V dropped 1 base and J dropped 1 base, with 6 bases sitting between them. The CDR3 is 13 residues long.

This CDR3 reads CASSPNIPLIGISYEQYF. DNA of the CDR3: TGCGCCAGCAGCCCCAACATCCCCTTGATAGGGATATCCTACGAGCAGTACTTC. The chain recombines TRBV4-1 with TRBJ2-7; no reliable D call. The CDR3 spans 18 residues. V lost 4 bases and J 1 base, leaving 23 bases between the germline ends. Germline CDR1 and CDR2: MGHRA and YSYEKL.

This clonotype was recorded many times. The rearrangement uses TRBV6-1 and TRBJ2-4; D is ambiguous. Trimming took 2 bases from V and 0 from J, leaving 8 bases between them. Germline V gives CDR1 MNHNS, CDR2 SASEGT. The CDR3 extends over 15 amino acids. The chain's CDR3 is CASSESRVAKNIQYF. The DNA for the CDR3 is TGTGCCAGCAGTGAATCACGGGTAGCCAAAAACATTCAGTACTTC.

The V call is TRBV7-7, the J call TRBJ1-3; no clear D. The CDR3 sequence is 15 residues long. The germline V gene encodes CDR1 SSHAT and CDR2 FNYEAQ (reference sequence). V was clipped by 5 bases and J by 0 bases, with 11 bases between them. The CDR3 DNA sequence: TGTGCCAGCAGCCCACTTTTTGGCTCTGGAAACACCATATATTTT. Its translation: CASSPLFGSGNTIYF.

In this sample, this clonotype turned up many times. The chain joins TRBV9 to TRBJ2-1, with 8 positions matching TRBD1. The CDR3 contains 14 residues. Germline assignment: CDR1 SGDLS and CDR2 YYNGEE. J lost 8 bases, V lost 3 bases, and 7 bases had no gene match. The CDR3 DNA reads as TGTGCCAGCAGCGCTCGGACAGGGCGCGATGAGCAGTTCTTC. This codes for CASSARTGRDEQFF.

This clonotype was counted ten times or more. V is TRBV18 and J is TRBJ2-5; D remains unclear. Germline V gene data show CDR1 as KGHSH and CDR2 as LQKENI. The CDR3 length is 14 residues. Trimming shortened V by 0 bases and J by 5 bases, and 10 bases separated the two germline ends. CDR3 sequence reads: CASSPPSGSETQYF. DNA for the CDR3: TGTGCCAGCTCACCACCTTCAGGATCGGAGACCCAGTACTTC.

Comment on this clonotype: A far larger clone differs by one base, so this is likely a read error. J is TRBJ2-1 and V is TRBV6-2 or TRBV6-3; D may match TRBD1 or TRBD2 (5 bases each). V was pared by 1 base and J by 8 bases, with 15 bases between. CDR1 and CDR2 from the germline V gene are MNHEY and SVGEGT. The CDR3 contains 15 residues. The CDR3 DNA sequence: TGTGCCAGCAGTTACTGGGACGTACGTGGAGATGAGCAGTTCTTC. This codes for CASSYWDVRGDEQFF.

This rearrangement joins TRBV15 to TRBJ1-5; weak D call: TRBD1 (6 bases). The germline gives CDR1 LNHNV, CDR2 YYDKDF (reference sequence). V was trimmed by 5 bases and J by 7 bases, leaving 15 bases between them. The CDR3 covers 14 residues. CDR3 in amino acids: CATSFSDSRQPQHF. The CDR3 DNA reads TGTGCCACCAGCTTCTCGGACAGTCGACAGCCCCAGCATTTT.